This TCR beta chain was profiled in a study of shared clonotypes between healthy human individuals. About this clone: Its antigen remains unidentified.

The authors distributed each subset's genomic DNA evenly over several immunoSEQ plates. TCRdb's copy holds only in-frame clones and misses some; the assay was immunoSEQ multiplex PCR. The data contain about 1.5 million clones, 95% to 99% of them seen just once; the ten biggest clones take up less than 0.55%. The study's findings and limits: What naive subsets generally showed was a larger estimated richness than memory subsets showed. Clonotype sharing across a few donors was observed for about 5.2% of naive CD4 clonotypes.

The CDR3 spans 15 residues. Germline V gene sequence: CDR1 SQVTM, CDR2 ANQGSEA. Trimming removed 4 bases at V and 3 bases at J, with 17 bases between. The sample taken for sequencing was naive CD4+ T cells sorted from blood. Regarding subset: CD45RA+ positively selected. This chain joins TRBV29-1 and TRBJ2-3; a possible D gene is TRBD2 (6 bases). The receptor was isolated from a man aged 30 to 39 in good health. This chain's CDR3 is CSVGTRESGTDTQYF. Written as DNA, the CDR3 is TGCAGCGTTGGAACCCGGGAGAGCGGTACAGATACGCAGTATTTT.